This T cell receptor (beta chain) was identified during a study of T cell repertoires in cytomegalovirus infection. Turning to the study itself: CMV infection plus the matching HLA type was flagged by public TCR beta signatures. General study findings and limits: Across the ex vivo response, the dominant clonotypes were HLA-C-restricted CMV-specific TCR beta clonotypes. The cumulative frequency of public TCR beta families identified carriers of CMV plus the relevant HLA.

TCRdb fed the reads into MiXCR, producing one record per CDR3 protein. The repertoire holds hundreds of thousands of distinct CDR3 sequences, with approximately 24% as singletons. Comments on this clonotype: The target antigen is unknown.

The CDR3 consists of 16 residues. Per the germline V gene, CDR1 is KGHDR and CDR2 is SFDVKD. The trim removed 5 bases at V and 0 bases at J, leaving 5 bases unmatched. The sample consisted of CD8+ T cells from PBMCs. The rearrangement joins TRBV24-1 to TRBJ2-1, with 8 bases that match TRBD2. The source of this sequence is a human donor in good health (CMV status not recorded). Some clones in this sample may be carry-over from other donors' samples. The CDR3 here is CATSALSGGSYNEQFF. The CDR3 DNA follows: TGTGCCACCAGTGCTCTAAGCGGGGGCTCCTACAATGAGCAGTTCTTC.